This T cell receptor beta chain derives from a study of early T cells in non-severe SARS-CoV-2 infection. Overall study results and limits: VDJdb matching skewed toward anti-spike CD8 responses, missing private and CD4 specificities.

Each single cDNA molecule received a unique molecular identifier. TCRdb redid the calling of the 5' RACE reads with MiXCR, one entry per CDR3 protein. Of fewer than 25,000 distinct CDR3 sequences in the sample, around 5% were seen once. The table lists this clonotype with many counts. Its antigen is as yet unknown. After removal of 2 bases from V and 2 bases from J, the junction contained 7 bases not matched to a gene. Germline-derived CDR1 and CDR2 are SGDLS and YYNGEE. This CDR3 comprises 15 residues. The chain combines TRBV9 with TRBJ2-7; 7 bases match TRBD2. The source of this sequence is an adult who was a healthcare worker with PCR-confirmed SARS-CoV-2 infection or an uninfected control (not recorded which). The specimen sequenced was whole blood. CDR3 region: CASSVSAGATYEQYF. DNA of the CDR3: TGTGCCAGCAGCGTTTCCGCGGGAGCAACCTACGAGCAGTACTTC.